This TCR beta chain stems from a study of T cells in Graves' hyperthyroidism and ophthalmopathy. Study as a whole: Blood from the periphery was taken at initial diagnosis, before any treatment. Study-level results: For ophthalmopathy, model prediction preceded onset by a median approximately 6 months. Also found in blood were most expanded thyroid clonotypes above 0.001.

Looked up from germline, CDR1 is SNHLY and CDR2 is FYNNEI. The CDR3 has 13 residues. V was trimmed by 6 bases and J by 2 bases, leaving 11 bases between them. Amplification targeted TCR beta CDR3 regions from RNA transcripts. First-round RT-PCR with HTBI primers amplified the TCR CDR3 region. TCRdb re-derived calls from the multiplex PCR reads in MiXCR, one entry per CDR3 protein. The sample yields 250,000 to 300,000 distinct CDR3 sequences, about 14% seen once. This clonotype was found many times. Its antigen is not identified. PBMCs were derived from about 10 ml fresh peripheral blood. This sequence originates from a woman in her thirties or forties with Graves' hyperthyroidism that later progressed to Graves' ophthalmopathy. The genes are TRBV2 and TRBJ2-7; D remains unclear. Material for sequencing was blood. The CDR3 DNA follows: TGTGCCAGCAGGCTCGAGGCTCCCTACGAGCAGTACTTC. Protein sequence: CASRLEAPYEQYF.